This record looks at one T cell receptor beta chain sequence and its context. Germline V gene data show CDR1 as LGHDT and CDR2 as YNNKEL (reference sequence). Trimming at V came to 3 bases and at J to 0 bases, leaving 4 bases not matched to a gene. The CDR3 extends over 15 amino acids. The sample is drawn from a study of blood T cell repertoires in COVID-19. Across the study: The United States, Italy and Spain were the sources of the acute and convalescent COVID-19 samples. From T cells, B-cell-depleted T cells, or PBMCs came the material, which was cDNA or gDNA.

Original processing notes: Using reference gene primer amplification, nucleated cell counts were estimated. Sequencing used immunoSEQ multiplex PCR; TCRdb keeps in-frame clones, though not all of them. Clone size and the V and J calls come from that table; the DNA yielded D and trimming. Of 400,000 to 450,000 clones listed, roughly 90% are singletons. Specimen: peripheral blood. The rearrangement uses TRBV3-1 (or the pseudogene TRBV3-2) and TRBJ1-2; 7 bases are shared with TRBD1. The sequence was collected from a woman aged 25-40 years with active or convalescent COVID-19. DNA for the CDR3: TGTGCCAGCAGCCATGGGACAGCTACTAACTATGGCTACACCTTC. Its translation: CASSHGTATNYGYTF.